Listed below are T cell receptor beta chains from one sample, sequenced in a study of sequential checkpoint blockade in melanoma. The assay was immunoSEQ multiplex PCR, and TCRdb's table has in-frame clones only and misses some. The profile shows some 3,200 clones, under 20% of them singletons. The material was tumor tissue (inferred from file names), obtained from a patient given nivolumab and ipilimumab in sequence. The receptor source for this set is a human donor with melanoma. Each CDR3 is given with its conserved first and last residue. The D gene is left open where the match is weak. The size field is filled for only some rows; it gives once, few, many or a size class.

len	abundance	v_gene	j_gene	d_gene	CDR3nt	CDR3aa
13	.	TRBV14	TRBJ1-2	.	TGTGCCAGCAGCCAAGGGCAGAGATATGGCTACACCTTC	CASSQGQRYGYTF
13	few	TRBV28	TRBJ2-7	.	TGTGCCAGCACGGGGCCCGGAGGGTACGAGCAGTACTTC	CASTGPGGYEQYF
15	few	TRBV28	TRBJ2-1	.	TGTGCCAGCACTACTATGCCCCGAGGGGCCAATGAGCAGTTCTTC	CASTTMPRGANEQFF
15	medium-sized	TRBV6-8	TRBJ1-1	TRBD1	TGTGCCAGCAGTTCCGCTACCGGGACAGGGGGCAAAGCTTTCTTT	CASSSATGTGGKAFF
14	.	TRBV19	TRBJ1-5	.	TGTGCCAGTAGTACCGACAGCCTCAATCAGCCCCAGCATTTT	CASSTDSLNQPQHF
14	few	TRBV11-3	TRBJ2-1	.	TGTGCCAGCAGCCCCGGGACTTCTTACAATGAGCAGTTCTTC	CASSPGTSYNEQFF
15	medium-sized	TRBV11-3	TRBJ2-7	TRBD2	TGTGCCAGCAGCTTAGTGACCAGCGGGAGGGCCGAGCAGTACTTC	CASSLVTSGRAEQYF
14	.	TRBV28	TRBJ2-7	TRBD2	TGTGCCAGCTCACCCGGGACTAGTCTGTACGAGCAGTACTTC	CASSPGTSLYEQYF
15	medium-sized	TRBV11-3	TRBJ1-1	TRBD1	TGTGCCAGCAGTTACGGGACAGGGATGAACACTGAAGCTTTCTTT	CASSYGTGMNTEAFF
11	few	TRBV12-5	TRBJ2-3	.	TGTGCCAGCACCAGCCCAGATACGCAGTATTTT	CASTSPDTQYF
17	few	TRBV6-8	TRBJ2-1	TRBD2	TGTGCCAGCAGTTCCACCGTTAGCGGGGGGGTCTACAATGAGCAGTTCTTC	CASSSTVSGGVYNEQFF
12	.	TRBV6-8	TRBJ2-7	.	TGTGCCAGCAGTTACTTCCAGGCCGGGCAGTACTTC	CASSYFQAGQYF
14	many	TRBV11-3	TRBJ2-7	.	TGTGCCAGCAGCCAGGGACTTCCCCCTTACGAGCAGTACTTC	CASSQGLPPYEQYF
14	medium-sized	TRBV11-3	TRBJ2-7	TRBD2	TGTGCCAGCAGCTTACTAGCGGGAGGGGGCGAGCAGTACTTC	CASSLLAGGGEQYF
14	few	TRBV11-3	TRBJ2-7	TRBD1	TGTGCCAGCAGCGCATGGGACAGGGACTACGAGCAGTACTTC	CASSAWDRDYEQYF
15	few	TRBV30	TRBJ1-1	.	TGTGCCTGGAGTGTAAGAACCGGTTATAACACTGAAGCTTTCTTT	CAWSVRTGYNTEAFF
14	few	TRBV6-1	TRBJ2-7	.	TGTGCCAGCAGTGAAGGGGGGACGGCGTACGAGCAGTACTTC	CASSEGGTAYEQYF
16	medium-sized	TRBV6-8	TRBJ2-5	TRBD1	TGTGCCAGCAGTGGTCGACAGGGACAACACCAAGAGACCCAGTACTTC	CASSGRQGQHQETQYF
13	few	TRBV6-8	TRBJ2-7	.	TGTGCCAGCAGTGGAGACGCGTCCTACGAGCAGTACTTC	CASSGDASYEQYF
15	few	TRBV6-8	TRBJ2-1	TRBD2	TGTGCCAGCAGTGACTCTAGCGGGTCCTACAATGAGCAGTTCTTC	CASSDSSGSYNEQFF
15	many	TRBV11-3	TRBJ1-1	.	TGTGCCAGCAGCTTTCGCGGTTTGCCCTACACTGAAGCTTTCTTT	CASSFRGLPYTEAFF
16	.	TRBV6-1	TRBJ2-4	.	TGTGCCAGCAGTGAAGGGGAGGGGGCCGGGGGAAACATTCAGTACTTC	CASSEGEGAGGNIQYF
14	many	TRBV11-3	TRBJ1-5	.	TGTGCCAGCAGCTTACTGGGCAGTCGGCAGCCCCAGCATTTT	CASSLLGSRQPQHF
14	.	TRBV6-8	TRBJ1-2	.	TGTGCCAGCAGCGATCAAACGACAGGCGGTGGCTACACCTTC	CASSDQTTGGGYTF
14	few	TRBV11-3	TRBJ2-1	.	TGTGCCAGCAGCCGAAACGTCGGTTACAATGAGCAGTTCTTC	CASSRNVGYNEQFF
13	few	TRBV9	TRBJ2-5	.	TGTGCCAGCAGCGTAGGTTCGGGGGAGACCCAGTACTTC	CASSVGSGETQYF
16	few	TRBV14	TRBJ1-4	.	TGTGCCAGCAGCCAAGAAGCGCCAGGGGCAGGCGAAAAACTGTTTTTT	CASSQEAPGAGEKLFF
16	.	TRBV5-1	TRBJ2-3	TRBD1	TGCGCCAGCGGAGTCCGGGACAGGGTAAACACAGATACGCAGTATTTT	CASGVRDRVNTDTQYF
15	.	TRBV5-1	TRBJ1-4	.	TGCGCCAGCAGCCCCGGGCGGGGGCAAGACGAAAAACTGTTTTTT	CASSPGRGQDEKLFF
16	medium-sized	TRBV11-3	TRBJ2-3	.	TGTGCCAGCAGCTCCCTCGGTGGTAGCGTGGGCGATACGCAGTATTTT	CASSSLGGSVGDTQYF
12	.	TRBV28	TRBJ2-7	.	TGTGCCAGCAGGCAGGCCTCCTACGAGCAGTACTTC	CASRQASYEQYF
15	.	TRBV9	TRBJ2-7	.	TGTGCCTCTTGCGAAGGAAAAGTTCTACCGGGCGAGCAGTACTTC	CASCEGKVLPGEQYF
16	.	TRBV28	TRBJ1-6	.	TGTGCCAGCAGCCTTAAACCAGGGACGGTGAATTCACCCCTCCACTTT	CASSLKPGTVNSPLHF
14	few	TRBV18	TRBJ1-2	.	TGTGCCAGCTCACCAGGGAACTTCAACTATGGCTACACCTTC	CASSPGNFNYGYTF
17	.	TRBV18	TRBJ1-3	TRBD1	TGTGCCAGCTCTCCAATTGGGCAGGGGGACTCTGGAAACACCATATATTTT	CASSPIGQGDSGNTIYF
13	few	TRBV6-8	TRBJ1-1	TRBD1	TGTGCCAGCAGGCTACAGGGGAGCGCTGAAGCTTTCTTT	CASRLQGSAEAFF
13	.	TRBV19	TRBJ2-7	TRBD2	TGTGCCAGTAGTCTCGGGAGGGGCGACGAGCAGTACTTC	CASSLGRGDEQYF
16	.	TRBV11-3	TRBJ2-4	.	TGTGCCAGCAGCTTAGGGGGGATTGCTCAGAAAAACATTCAGTACTTC	CASSLGGIAQKNIQYF
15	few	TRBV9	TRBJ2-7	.	TGTGCCAGCAGCGTCCGCCCCGGGACCGAGTACGAGCAGTACTTC	CASSVRPGTEYEQYF
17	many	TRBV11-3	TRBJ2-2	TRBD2	TGTGCCAGCAGCCGAAGCACGACTAGCGGGAGGTTGGGGGAGCTGTTTTTT	CASSRSTTSGRLGELFF
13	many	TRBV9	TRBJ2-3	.	TGTGCCAGCAGCGAGCCCGTGAGGGATACGCAGTATTTT	CASSEPVRDTQYF
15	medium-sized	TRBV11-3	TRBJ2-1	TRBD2	TGTGCCAGCAGCTTGTTCGATAGCGGGGGCAATGAGCAGTTCTTC	CASSLFDSGGNEQFF
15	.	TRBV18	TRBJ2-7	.	TGTGCCAGCACAGTCACCATTCAAGGGGCTGGGGAGCAGTACTTC	CASTVTIQGAGEQYF
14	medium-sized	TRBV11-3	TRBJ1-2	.	TGTGCCAGCAGCCGGACAGCTTCTAACTATGGCTACACCTTC	CASSRTASNYGYTF
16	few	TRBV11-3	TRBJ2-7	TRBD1	TGTGCCAGCAGCTTGGTTAGGGGGGCAGGGGGCGACGAGCAGTACTTC	CASSLVRGAGGDEQYF
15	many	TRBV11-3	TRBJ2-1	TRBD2	TGTGCCAGCAGCCCCCGGGGAGGGCCCGAGAATGAGCAGTTCTTC	CASSPRGGPENEQFF
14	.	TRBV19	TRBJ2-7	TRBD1	TGTGCCAGTAGTATCACAGGGGGTATCTACGAGCAGTACTTC	CASSITGGIYEQYF
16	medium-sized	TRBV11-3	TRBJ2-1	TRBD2	TGTGCCAGCAGCCAAAATCCTAGCGGGGGGGGCAATGAGCAGTTCTTC	CASSQNPSGGGNEQFF
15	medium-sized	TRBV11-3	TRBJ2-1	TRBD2	TGTGCCAGCAGCTTAGGGACTAGCGGGCTCAATGAGCAGTTCTTC	CASSLGTSGLNEQFF
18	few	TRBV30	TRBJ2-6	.	TGTGCCTGGAGTGGAGGACGTTTAGGGCTCTCTGGGGCCAACGTCCTGACTTTC	CAWSGGRLGLSGANVLTF